The rows below give T cell receptor beta chains drawn from one sample of a study of blood T cell repertoires in COVID-19. Generated by immunoSEQ multiplex PCR, the TCRdb table keeps only in-frame clones and is missing some. The table shows 150,000 to 200,000 clones, with 80% occurring only once. Sequencing used peripheral blood. These TCRs come from a man in his sixties with acute or convalescent COVID-19. Each CDR3 is given with its conserved first and last residue. Fields, in order: clone size, V gene, D gene, J gene, CDR3 protein, CDR3 DNA. The D gene is left open where the match is weak. Clone size appears in some rows only: once, few, many, or a class for an expanded clone.

.	TRBV5-4	TRBD2	TRBJ2-3	CASSLDQLAANTDTQYF	TGTGCCAGCAGCTTGGATCAACTAGCGGCTAACACAGATACGCAGTATTTT
.	TRBV5-4	TRBD1	TRBJ2-3	CASSLGPGRQGSTDTQYF	TGTGCCAGCAGCTTGGGGCCGGGACGACAGGGGTCCACAGATACGCAGTATTTT
.	TRBV19	TRBD1	TRBJ1-1	CASSLTRQGAFF	TGTGCCAGTAGTCTAACAAGACAGGGGGCTTTCTTT
few	TRBV4-1	TRBD2	TRBJ2-1	CASSRPFLAGGSDEQFF	TGCGCCAGCAGCCGCCCTTTCCTAGCGGGGGGAAGCGATGAGCAGTTCTTC
.	TRBV9	.	TRBJ1-2	CASSGGNGYGYTF	TGTGCCAGCAGTGGGGGGAACGGCTATGGCTACACCTTC
.	TRBV19	TRBD2	TRBJ2-2	CASSRLAGTGELFF	TGTGCCAGTTCTAGACTAGCGGGCACCGGGGAGCTGTTTTTT
.	TRBV6-1	TRBD2	TRBJ2-1	CASSEILAGGYNEQFF	TGTGCCAGCAGTGAGATTCTAGCGGGAGGGTACAATGAGCAGTTCTTC
.	TRBV18	.	TRBJ1-1	CASSPLREGTEAFF	TGTGCCAGCTCACCACTCCGGGAGGGTACTGAAGCTTTCTTT
few	TRBV7-2	TRBD1	TRBJ1-6	CASSLGTGGSSPLHF	TGTGCCAGCAGCTTGGGCACAGGGGGGAGTTCACCCCTCCACTTT
.	TRBV6-5	TRBD2	TRBJ2-7	CASLFAGAIEQYF	TGTGCCAGCCTTTTCGCGGGAGCTATAGAGCAGTACTTC
.	TRBV19	TRBD1	TRBJ2-7	CASKRRQGAYEQYF	TGTGCCAGTAAAAGGCGGCAGGGGGCCTACGAGCAGTACTTC
few	TRBV7-6	TRBD1	TRBJ2-2	CASSLEGQGLNTGELFF	TGTGCCAGCAGCTTAGAAGGACAGGGTTTGAACACCGGGGAGCTGTTTTTT
.	TRBV11-2	TRBD2	TRBJ2-7	CASSLGLAGLLSYEQYF	TGTGCCAGCAGCTTAGGACTAGCGGGCTTACTATCCTACGAGCAGTACTTC
.	TRBV6-5	.	TRBJ2-7	CASKAGASSYEQYF	TGTGCCAGCAAGGCGGGGGCGAGCTCCTACGAGCAGTACTTC
.	TRBV19	TRBD1	TRBJ1-4	CASMGQGAEKLFF	TGTGCCAGTATGGGACAGGGGGCCGAAAAACTGTTTTTT
.	TRBV19	TRBD2	TRBJ2-1	CASSSSGSHYNEQFF	TGTGCCAGTAGTTCTAGCGGGAGCCACTACAATGAGCAGTTCTTC
.	TRBV19	.	TRBJ1-1	CASIHRWDIMNTEAFF	TGTGCCAGTATCCATCGGTGGGACATCATGAACACTGAAGCTTTCTTT
.	TRBV27	TRBD2	TRBJ2-1	CASRSGRGPYNEQFF	TGTGCCAGCAGGAGCGGGAGGGGCCCCTACAATGAGCAGTTCTTC
.	TRBV7-9	TRBD1	TRBJ1-4	CASSLPAGQGANEKLFF	TGTGCCAGCAGCCTACCGGCGGGACAGGGCGCTAATGAAAAACTGTTTTTT
.	TRBV11-2	.	TRBJ2-5	CASSLDQGYQETQYF	TGTGCCAGCAGCTTAGATCAGGGGTACCAAGAGACCCAGTACTTC
.	TRBV19	TRBD1	TRBJ1-3	CASSIGTGRSGNTIYF	TGTGCCAGTAGTATAGGGACAGGCCGCTCTGGAAACACCATATATTTT
once	TRBV6-2/TRBV6-3	.	TRBJ2-7	CASSSGTTLTYEQYF	TGTGCCAGCAGTTCAGGAACGACCTTAACCTACGAGCAGTACTTC
.	TRBV27	.	TRBJ2-3	CASSLQDGDTQYF	TGTGCCAGCAGTTTACAGGATGGAGATACGCAGTATTTT
.	TRBV7-8	TRBD2	TRBJ2-1	CASSLLSSGLAGGGSYNEQFF	TGTGCCAGCAGCTTACTTTCCTCGGGACTAGCGGGGGGGGGCTCCTACAATGAGCAGTTCTTC
.	TRBV2	TRBD1	TRBJ1-2	CASAGGQSLYGYTF	TGTGCCAGCGCCGGGGGACAGTCCCTCTATGGCTACACCTTC
.	TRBV15	TRBD1	TRBJ1-2	CATSKGQGVYGYTF	TGTGCCACCAGCAAGGGACAGGGGGTCTATGGCTACACCTTC
.	TRBV7-9	.	TRBJ1-4	CASSLQGEKLFF	TGTGCCAGCAGCTTACAGGGTGAAAAACTGTTTTTT
.	TRBV19	.	TRBJ1-5	CASSEGNNQPQHF	TGTGCCAGTAGTGAGGGTAACAATCAGCCCCAGCATTTT
once	TRBV12-5	TRBD1	TRBJ1-5	CASGLVGLTGQGNQPQHF	TGTGCTAGTGGTTTGGTAGGTCTAACGGGACAGGGTAATCAGCCCCAGCATTTT
.	TRBV7-9	.	TRBJ2-7	CASSFRDKIVEQYF	TGTGCCAGCAGCTTCCGGGACAAGATCGTCGAGCAGTACTTC
.	TRBV6-5	TRBD1	TRBJ1-3	CASLTGGSGNTIYF	TGTGCCAGCTTGACAGGGGGCTCTGGAAACACCATATATTTT
.	TRBV19	.	TRBJ2-3	CASSIVTGSDTQYF	TGTGCCAGTAGTATAGTAACAGGGTCAGATACGCAGTATTTT
.	TRBV5-4	.	TRBJ1-2	CASSFTSQGGYGYTF	TGTGCCAGCAGCTTTACCTCACAGGGCGGCTATGGCTACACCTTC
.	TRBV5-4	TRBD1	TRBJ1-2	CASREQGANYGYTF	TGTGCCAGCAGGGAGCAGGGGGCGAATTATGGCTACACCTTC
.	TRBV3-1/TRBV3-2	.	TRBJ1-2	CASNPSGVSSGYTF	TGTGCCAGCAACCCTTCAGGGGTCTCGAGCGGCTACACCTTC
.	TRBV19	TRBD2	TRBJ2-2	CASSSGLAGENTGELFF	TGTGCCAGTAGTAGTGGACTAGCGGGAGAAAACACCGGGGAGCTGTTTTTT
.	TRBV19	TRBD2	TRBJ2-7	CASSLLAGTSYEQYF	TGTGCCAGTAGTCTTCTAGCGGGAACCTCCTACGAGCAGTACTTC
few	TRBV4-2	.	TRBJ2-7	CASSPFDGGSYEQYF	TGTGCCAGCAGCCCATTTGACGGGGGCTCCTACGAGCAGTACTTC
.	TRBV5-4	TRBD1	TRBJ2-2	CASSLTGATGELFF	TGTGCCAGCAGCTTGACAGGGGCCACCGGGGAGCTGTTTTTT
.	TRBV2	.	TRBJ1-4	CASKNLEKLFF	TGTGCCAGCAAAAATCTAGAAAAACTGTTTTTT